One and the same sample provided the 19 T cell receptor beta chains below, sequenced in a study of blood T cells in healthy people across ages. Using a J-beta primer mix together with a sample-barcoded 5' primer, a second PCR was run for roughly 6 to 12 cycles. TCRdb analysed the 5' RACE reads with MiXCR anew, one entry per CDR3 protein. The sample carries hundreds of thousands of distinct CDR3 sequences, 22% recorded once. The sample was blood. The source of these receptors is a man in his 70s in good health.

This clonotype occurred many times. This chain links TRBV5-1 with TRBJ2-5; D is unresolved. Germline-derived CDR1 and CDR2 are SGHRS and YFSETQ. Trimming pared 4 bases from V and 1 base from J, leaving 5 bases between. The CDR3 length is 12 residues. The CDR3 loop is CASSAVQETQYF. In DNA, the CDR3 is TGCGCCAGCAGCGCAGTCCAAGAGACCCAGTACTTC.

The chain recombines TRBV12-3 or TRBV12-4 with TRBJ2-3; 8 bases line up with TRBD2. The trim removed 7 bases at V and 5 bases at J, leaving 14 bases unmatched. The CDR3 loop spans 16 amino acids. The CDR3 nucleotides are TGTGCCAGCACTTCTACGCCCACTAGCGGTCAAGATACGCAGTATTTT. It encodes CASTSTPTSGQDTQYF.

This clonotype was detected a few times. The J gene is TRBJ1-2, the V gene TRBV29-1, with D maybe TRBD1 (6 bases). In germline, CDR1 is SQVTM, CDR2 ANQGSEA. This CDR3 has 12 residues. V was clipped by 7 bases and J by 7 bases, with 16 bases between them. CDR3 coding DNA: TGCAGCGGCCGGGACAATTACGGTGGCTACACCTTC. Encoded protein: CSGRDNYGGYTF.

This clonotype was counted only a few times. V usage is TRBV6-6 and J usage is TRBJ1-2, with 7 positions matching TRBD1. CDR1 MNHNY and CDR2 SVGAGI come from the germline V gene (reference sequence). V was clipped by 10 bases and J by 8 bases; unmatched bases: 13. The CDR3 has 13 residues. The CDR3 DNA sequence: TGTGCCACCATCACGAACAGGGGAAGAGGCTACACCTTC. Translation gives CATITNRGRGYTF.

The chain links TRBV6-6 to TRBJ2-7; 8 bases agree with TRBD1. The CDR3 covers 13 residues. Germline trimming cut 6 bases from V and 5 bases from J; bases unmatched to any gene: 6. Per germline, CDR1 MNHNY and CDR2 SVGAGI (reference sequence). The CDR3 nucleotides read TGTGCCAGCAGCAACAGGGGGGCGAACGAGCAGTACTTC. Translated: CASSNRGANEQYF.

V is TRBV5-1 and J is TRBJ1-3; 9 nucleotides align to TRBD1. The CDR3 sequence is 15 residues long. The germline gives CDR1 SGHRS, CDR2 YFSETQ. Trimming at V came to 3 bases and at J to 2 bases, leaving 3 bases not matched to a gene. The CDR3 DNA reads TGCGCCAGCAGCTCCGGGACAGGGCCTGGAAACACCATATATTTT. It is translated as CASSSGTGPGNTIYF.

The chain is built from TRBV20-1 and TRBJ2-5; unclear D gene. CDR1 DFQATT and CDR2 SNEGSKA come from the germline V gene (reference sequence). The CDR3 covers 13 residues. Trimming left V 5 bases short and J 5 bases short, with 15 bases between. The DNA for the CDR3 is TGCAGTGCTGTCCGCCGAGGCCGGGAGACCCAGTACTTC. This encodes CSAVRRGRETQYF.

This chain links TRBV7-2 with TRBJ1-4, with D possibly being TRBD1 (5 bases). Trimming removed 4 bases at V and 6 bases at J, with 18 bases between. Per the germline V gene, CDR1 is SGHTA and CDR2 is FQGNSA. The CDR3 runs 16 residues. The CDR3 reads CASSYSVGGDHEKLFF. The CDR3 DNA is TGTGCCAGCAGCTATTCGGTCGGGGGAGATCATGAAAAACTGTTTTTT.

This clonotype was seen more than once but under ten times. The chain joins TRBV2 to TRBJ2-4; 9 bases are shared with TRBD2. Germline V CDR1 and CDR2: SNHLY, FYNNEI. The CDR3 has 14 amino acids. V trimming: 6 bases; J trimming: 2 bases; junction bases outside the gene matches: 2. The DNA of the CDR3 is TGTGCCAGCAGGCGGGAGGGCTCCAAAAACATTCAGTACTTC. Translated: CASRREGSKNIQYF.

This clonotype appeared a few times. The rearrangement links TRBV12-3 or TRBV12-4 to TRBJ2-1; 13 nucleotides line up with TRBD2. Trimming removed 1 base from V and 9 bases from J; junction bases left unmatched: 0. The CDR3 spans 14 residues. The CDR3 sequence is CASSLGTSGGEQFF. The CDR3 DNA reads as TGTGCCAGCAGTTTAGGGACTAGCGGGGGTGAGCAGTTCTTC.

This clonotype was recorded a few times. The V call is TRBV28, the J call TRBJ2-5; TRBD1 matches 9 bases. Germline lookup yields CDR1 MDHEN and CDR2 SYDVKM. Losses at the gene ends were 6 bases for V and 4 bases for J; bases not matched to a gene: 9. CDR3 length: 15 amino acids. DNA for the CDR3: TGTGCCAGCAGCCTGACAGGGGGTGGGGGAGAGACCCAGTACTTC. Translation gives CASSLTGGGGETQYF.

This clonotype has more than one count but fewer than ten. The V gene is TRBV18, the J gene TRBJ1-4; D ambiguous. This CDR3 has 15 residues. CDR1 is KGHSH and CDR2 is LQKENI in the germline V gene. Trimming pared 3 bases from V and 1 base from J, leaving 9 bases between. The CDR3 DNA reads TGTGCCAGCTCACCCGAGGCGATAACTAATGAAAAACTGTTTTTT. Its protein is CASSPEAITNEKLFF.

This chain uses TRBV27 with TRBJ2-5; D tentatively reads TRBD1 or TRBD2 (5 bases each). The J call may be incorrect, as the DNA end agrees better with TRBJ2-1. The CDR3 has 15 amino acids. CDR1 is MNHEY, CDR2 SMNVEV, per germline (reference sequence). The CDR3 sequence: CASRRGRASYNEQFF. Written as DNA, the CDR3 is TGTGCCAGCAGACGGGGCAGGGCCTCCTACAATGAGCAGTTCTTC.

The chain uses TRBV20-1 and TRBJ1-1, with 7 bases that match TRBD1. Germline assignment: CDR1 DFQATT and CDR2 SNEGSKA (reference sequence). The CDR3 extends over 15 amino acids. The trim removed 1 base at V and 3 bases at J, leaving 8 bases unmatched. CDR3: CSARGADRVYTEAFF. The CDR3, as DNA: TGCAGTGCTAGAGGGGCAGACAGGGTCTACACTGAAGCTTTCTTT.

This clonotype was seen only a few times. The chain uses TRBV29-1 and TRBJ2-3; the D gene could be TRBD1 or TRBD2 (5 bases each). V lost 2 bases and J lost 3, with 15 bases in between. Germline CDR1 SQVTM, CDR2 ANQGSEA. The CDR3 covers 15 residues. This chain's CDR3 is CSVERFARGTDTQYF. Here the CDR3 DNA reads TGCAGCGTTGAACGGTTTGCGAGGGGAACAGATACGCAGTATTTT.

CDR3 sequence: CSAEKRGSGVYIQYF. CDR3 DNA sequence: TGCAGTGCCGAAAAGAGGGGCTCGGGGGTGTACATTCAGTACTTC. The gene calls are TRBV20-1 and TRBJ2-4; D might be TRBD2 (6 bases). CDR3 length equals 15 residues. V lost 6 bases and J lost 8, with 23 bases in between. CDR1 and CDR2 from the germline V gene are DFQATT and SNEGSKA (reference sequence).

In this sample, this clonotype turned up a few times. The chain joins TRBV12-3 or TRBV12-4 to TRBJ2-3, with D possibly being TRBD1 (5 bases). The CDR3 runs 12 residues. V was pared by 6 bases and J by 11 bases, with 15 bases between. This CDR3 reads CASRESGIGQYF. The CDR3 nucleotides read TGTGCCAGCAGAGAATCAGGGATAGGGCAGTATTTT.

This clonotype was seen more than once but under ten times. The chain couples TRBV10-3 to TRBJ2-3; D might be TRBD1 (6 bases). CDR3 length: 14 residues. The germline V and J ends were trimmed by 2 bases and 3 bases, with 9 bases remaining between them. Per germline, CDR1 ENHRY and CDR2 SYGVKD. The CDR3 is CAISEGRGTDTQYF. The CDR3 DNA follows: TGTGCCATCAGTGAGGGCAGGGGTACAGATACGCAGTATTTT.

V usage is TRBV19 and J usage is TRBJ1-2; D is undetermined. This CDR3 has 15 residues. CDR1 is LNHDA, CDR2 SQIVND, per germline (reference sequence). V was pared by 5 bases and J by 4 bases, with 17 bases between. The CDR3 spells CASSPHATQFYGYTF. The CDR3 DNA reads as TGTGCCAGTAGTCCCCACGCGACCCAATTCTATGGCTACACCTTC.